Listed here are 22 T cell receptor beta chains from one sample, sequenced in a study of PD-L1 blockade in urothelial cancer (dated by TCRdb to about 2017). Libraries came from the immunoSEQ multiplex PCR assay. The clones in this table, taken by TCRdb from immuneACCESS, are in-frame only. Not every clone is retained; where verified, under half of the shortfall comes from an unresolved V gene, and the cause of the rest is unknown. This sample holds around 60,000 clones; 81% were observed only once. The ten top clones hold 3% to 4% of the sample. In the paper's terms, the time point label means: pretreatment peripheral blood. The sequencing here drew on PBMCs, taken around atezolizumab (anti-PD-L1) treatment. Receptors were obtained from a man in his 70s with urothelial cancer.

The chain has TRBV7-3 and TRBJ2-1; 7 nucleotides match TRBD2. CDR1 is SGHTA, CDR2 FQGTGA, per germline. Unmatched junction bases numbered 7, after V lost 4 bases and J lost 7 bases. The CDR3 consists of 14 residues. The chain's CDR3 is CASSSGLEVNEQFF. CDR3 coding DNA: TGTGCCAGCAGCTCCGGACTAGAGGTGAATGAGCAGTTCTTC. The entire variable domain, with the rest obtained from reference TRBV7-3 and TRBJ2-1, is as follows: GAGVSQTPSNKVTEKGKYVELRCDPISGHTALYWYRQSLGQGPEFLIYFQGTGAADDSGLPNDRFFAVRPEGSVSTLKIQRTERGDSAVYLCASSSGLEVNEQFFGPGTRLTVL.

The chain has TRBV7-9 and TRBJ2-7, with TRBD1 identical over 12 bases. The CDR3 covers 14 residues. Germline V gives CDR1 SEHNR, CDR2 FQNEAQ (reference sequence). V trimming: 7 bases; J trimming: 4 bases; junction bases outside the gene matches: 5. The CDR3 bases are TGTGCCAGCACTTTGGGACAGGGGGCTTACGAGCAGTACTTC. Translated: CASTLGQGAYEQYF.

Worth noting for this clone: The same CDR3 arises from other DNA sequences in this sample as well. The V gene is TRBV18, the J gene TRBJ1-1; TRBD1 aligns across 7 bases. The CDR3 sequence is 14 residues long. Germline CDR1 KGHSH, CDR2 LQKENI. With 4 bases clipped from V and 1 base from J, the junction kept 3 bases outside the gene matches. CDR3 sequence: CASSRQGTNTEAFF. CDR3 nucleotides: TGTGCCAGCTCACGACAGGGAACGAACACTGAAGCTTTCTTT.

The V call is TRBV4-1, the J call TRBJ2-1; D not resolved. The CDR3 consists of 18 residues. Germline CDR1 MGHRA, CDR2 YSYEKL. Trimming stripped 4 bases from V and 0 bases from J, with 19 bases between. The CDR3 coding sequence is TGCGCCAGCAGCCTGACTCCCTTCTTTAGGAGCTCCTACAATGAGCAGTTCTTC. It translates to CASSLTPFFRSSYNEQFF.

The V and J genes are TRBV2 and TRBJ2-7; D is unresolved. V was cut by 4 bases and J by 3 bases, with 7 bases left in between. The CDR3 is 12 amino acids. Looked up from germline, CDR1 is SNHLY and CDR2 is FYNNEI. The CDR3 region is CASSAAGYEQYF. The CDR3, as DNA: TGTGCCAGCAGTGCAGCCGGCTACGAGCAGTACTTC.

This chain links TRBV7-9 with TRBJ2-1; no clear D. CDR3 length: 19 amino acids. The V end was cut by 5 bases, the J end by 3 bases, with 26 bases between. CDR1 SEHNR and CDR2 FQNEAQ come from the germline V gene (reference sequence). The CDR3 DNA reads as TGTGCCAGCAGCCCACCAGGCTGGCGCTCGGCCTCCGTCTACAATGAGCAGTTCTTC. Translation gives CASSPPGWRSASVYNEQFF.

The chain is built from TRBV16 and TRBJ1-3; no clear D. Looked up from germline, CDR1 is KGHSY and CDR2 is FQNENV. This CDR3 comprises 16 residues. V lost 3 bases to trimming and J lost 2 bases, with 14 bases between them. This CDR3 reads CASSQSLGEAGNTIYF. The CDR3 DNA follows: TGTGCCAGCAGCCAGTCCCTCGGGGAGGCTGGAAACACCATATATTTT.

This chain uses TRBV30 with TRBJ2-1; D is undetermined. This CDR3 spans 11 amino acids. The V end lost 2 bases, the J end lost 10 bases, and 9 bases lay between the germline ends. CDR1 is GTSNPN and CDR2 is SVGIG in the germline V gene (reference sequence). The CDR3: CAWSPGGEQFF. CDR3 nucleotide sequence: TGTGCCTGGAGTCCGGGTGGGGAGCAGTTCTTC.

V usage is TRBV2 and J usage is TRBJ2-1; no clear D. Trimming pared 5 bases from V and 0 bases from J, leaving 14 bases between. The CDR3 length is 16 residues. The germline gives CDR1 SNHLY, CDR2 FYNNEI. The CDR3 sequence: CASSPWAKSSYNEQFF. In nucleotides, the CDR3 is TGTGCCAGCAGTCCGTGGGCTAAGAGCTCCTACAATGAGCAGTTCTTC.

The CDR3 DNA reads as TGTGCCTGGAGACCGCCGGGACTAGCTTTCAATGAGCAGTTCTTC. Its protein product is CAWRPPGLAFNEQFF. The genes are TRBV30 and TRBJ2-1; TRBD2 agrees at 9 bases. In germline, CDR1 is GTSNPN, CDR2 SVGIG (reference sequence). J was trimmed by 6 bases and V by 3 bases; bases with no gene match: 9. The CDR3 runs to 15 residues.

The V gene is TRBV7-3, the J gene TRBJ1-1; 9 bases match TRBD1. Germline V gives CDR1 SGHTA, CDR2 FQGTGA. CDR3 length: 14 amino acids. V lost 5 bases, J lost 1 base, and 2 bases stayed unmatched. CDR3 in DNA: TGTGCCAGCAGCGTGGGACAGGGGAACACTGAAGCTTTCTTT. Protein: CASSVGQGNTEAFF.

The chain carries TRBV7-2 and TRBJ2-5; unclear D gene. CDR1 is SGHTA, CDR2 FQGNSA, per germline. Trimming took 1 base from V and 5 from J, leaving 8 bases between them. The CDR3 has 13 residues. CDR3 sequence: CASSLDKWETQYF. In DNA form, the CDR3 reads TGTGCCAGCAGCTTAGACAAATGGGAGACCCAGTACTTC.

The chain uses TRBV29-1 and TRBJ2-7; 10 nucleotides align to TRBD1. The V gene end was trimmed by 7 bases and the J gene end by 5 bases; junction bases not matched to a gene: 11. Germline values: CDR1 SQVTM, CDR2 ANQGSEA. The CDR3 length is 14 residues. The CDR3 is CSARTGQGFHEQYF. In DNA, the CDR3 is TGCAGCGCTCGCACGGGACAGGGGTTCCACGAGCAGTACTTC.

The CDR3 loop reads CASSYQDRGVYGYTF. CDR3 DNA sequence: TGTGCCAGCAGCTATCAAGACAGGGGGGTCTATGGCTACACCTTC. This rearrangement joins TRBV5-4 to TRBJ1-2, with 9 nucleotides matching TRBD1. Germline V gene sequence: CDR1 SGHNT, CDR2 YYREEE (reference sequence). This CDR3 region has 15 residues. V shed 3 bases and J 4 bases; nucleotides not matched to a gene: 7.

CDR3 DNA sequence: TGTGCCAGCAGTGGGGCCACGGTCACGCAGTATTTT. Amino acids: CASSGATVTQYF. This chain links TRBV2 with TRBJ2-3; D unresolved. This CDR3 region has 12 residues. CDR1 SNHLY and CDR2 FYNNEI come from the germline V gene. Trimming removed 4 bases at V and 9 bases at J, with 11 bases between.

This chain connects TRBV5-1 to TRBJ1-1, with 9 bases aligning to TRBD1. J lost 5 bases, V lost 1 base, and 3 bases had no gene match. The length of the CDR3 is 14 residues. Germline V gene lookup returns CDR1 SGHRS and CDR2 YFSETQ. The DNA of the CDR3 is TGCGCCAGCAGCTTGCCGGGGACAGGGACTGAAGCTTTCTTT. Protein: CASSLPGTGTEAFF.

The chain carries TRBV7-2 and TRBJ2-7, with D perhaps TRBD2 (5 bases). The germline V gene has CDR1 SGHTA and CDR2 FQGNSA. The CDR3 is 14 amino acids. V gave up 0 bases and J gave up 6 bases, with 12 bases separating them. The CDR3 nucleotides read TGTGCCAGCAGCTTAGCCCTGGACTCGGGCGAGCAGTACTTC. As protein: CASSLALDSGEQYF.

The chain employs TRBV27 and TRBJ1-6; D is perhaps TRBD1 (5 bases). This CDR3 region has 14 residues. V lost 6 bases and J 2 bases, leaving 8 bases between the germline ends. Germline lookup yields CDR1 MNHEY and CDR2 SMNVEV (reference sequence). CDR3: CASRIQAYNSPLHF. DNA of the CDR3: TGTGCCAGCAGGATACAGGCCTATAATTCACCCCTCCACTTT.

This clone was detected once. The gene calls are TRBV18 and TRBJ2-5, with D perhaps TRBD2 (5 bases). Per germline, CDR1 KGHSH and CDR2 LQKENI. Trimming pared 6 bases from V and 4 bases from J, leaving 12 bases between. CDR3 size: 13 residues. CDR3 coding DNA: TGTGCCAGCTCCATGGGAGTATCAGAGACCCAGTACTTC. Translation: CASSMGVSETQYF. The variable domain in full, completed from reference TRBV18 and TRBJ2-5, reads NAGVMQNPRHLVRRRGQEARLRCSPMKGHSHVYWYRQLPEEGLKFMVYLQKENIIDESGMPKERFSAEFPKEGPSILRIQQVVRGDSAAYFCASSMGVSETQYFGPGTRLLVL.

The V call is TRBV7-9, the J call TRBJ1-2, with a tentative D call TRBD1 (5 bases). The germline gives CDR1 SEHNR, CDR2 FQNEAQ (reference sequence). Trimming removed 1 base from V and 6 bases from J, with 21 bases in between. The CDR3 spans 17 residues. Here the CDR3 reads CASSLGDRSGRRDGYTF. The CDR3 nucleotides are TGTGCCAGCAGCTTAGGAGACAGATCCGGAAGAAGGGATGGCTACACCTTC.

The CDR3 loop is CASSPVAGGVGTDTQYF. The CDR3 DNA reads TGCGCCAGCAGCCCCGTCGCAGGGGGCGTTGGCACAGATACGCAGTATTTT. The chain combines TRBV5-1 with TRBJ2-3, with TRBD1 matching over 8 bases. Trimming took 4 bases from V and 1 from J; bases not matched to a gene: 11. The CDR3 runs 17 residues. Per germline, CDR1 SGHRS and CDR2 YFSETQ. Full variable domain (remainder filled in from reference TRBV5-1 and TRBJ2-3): KAGVTQTPRYLIKTRGQQVTLSCSPISGHRSVSWYQQTPGQGLQFLFEYFSETQRNKGNFPGRFSGRQFSNSRSEMNVSTLELGDSALYLCASSPVAGGVGTDTQYFGPGTRLTVL.

The V and J genes are TRBV6-5 and TRBJ2-1; D may be TRBD2 (7 bases). The germline V gene encodes CDR1 MNHEY and CDR2 SVGAGI. CDR3 length: 14 residues. Deletions cut 0 bases from V and 9 bases from J, with 12 bases between. In nucleotides, the CDR3 is TGTGCCAGCAGTTACTCGGAGGGGGGGGGTGAGCAGTTCTTC. Amino acid sequence: CASSYSEGGGEQFF.